This T cell receptor (beta chain) is from a study of blood T cell repertoires in COVID-19. Original analysis: It was from reference gene primer amplification that nucleated cell counts were estimated. This table comes from immunoSEQ multiplex PCR, and its TCRdb copy is limited to in-frame clones, with some not included. V, J and clone size are taken as reported in that table, and D and trimming were inferred from the DNA itself. This table holds fewer than 250,000 clones, 80% to 90% found once. The CDR3 is made up of 17 amino acids. Germline V lookup: CDR1 KGHDR, CDR2 SFDVKD. J gave up 5 bases and V 2 bases, and 10 bases lay outside the gene matches.

The sequence was collected from a woman aged 45-65 years with acute or convalescent COVID-19. This chain uses TRBV24-1 with TRBJ2-1, with TRBD2 matching over 8 bases. The sample comprised peripheral blood. The CDR3 region is CATSDSSAGRGDNEQFF. CDR3 coding DNA: TGTGCCACCAGTGATTCCTCAGCCGGGAGGGGGGACAATGAGCAGTTCTTC.